A selection of T cell receptor beta chains follows, all from one sample in a study of blood T cell repertoires in COVID-19. Assay used: immunoSEQ multiplex PCR; TCRdb lists only in-frame clones, some missing. The data contain roughly 250,000 clones, around 89% of them singletons. The sequenced material came from PBMCs or T cells enriched from blood (not recorded which). These receptors all come from a woman aged 45 to 65 who had recovered from COVID-19. Each CDR3 is given without its conserved first and last residue. D genes are given only for firm matches.

D,J,V,CDR3
.,TRBJ1-5,TRBV6-2/TRBV6-3,ASSFFYGRGTNQPQH
.,TRBJ1-6,TRBV19,ASSDEAASPLH
.,TRBJ1-5,TRBV28,ASSLKRLDQPQH
.,TRBJ2-3,TRBV7-7,ASSSSDRGTQY
.,TRBJ2-7,TRBV18,ASSGGPGYEQY
TRBD1,TRBJ1-1,TRBV7-6,ASSRSTGRDTEAF
TRBD1,TRBJ1-4,TRBV13,ASGQHSGGRAEKLF
.,TRBJ1-6,TRBV28,ASSFQWGLSSYNSPLH
TRBD2,TRBJ2-1,TRBV19,ASNTGTSSHEQF
TRBD2,TRBJ2-7,TRBV4-2,ASSQDRGSSYEQY
.,TRBJ1-2,TRBV10-3,AISESGQRNANYGYT
.,TRBJ1-4,TRBV15,ATSRDGRFNEKLF
TRBD1,TRBJ1-2,TRBV5-1,ASSSLRQGESYGYT
TRBD1,TRBJ2-1,TRBV4-2,ASSQGEGTVNNEQF
.,TRBJ1-5,TRBV9,ASSVAISGQPQH
.,TRBJ2-2,TRBV19,TSSIPLAGELF
.,TRBJ2-7,TRBV18,ASGLGLAEQY
.,TRBJ1-1,TRBV7-3,ASSSQGNTEAF
.,TRBJ2-1,TRBV10-2,ASRDASTMREQF
.,TRBJ2-1,TRBV18,ASSLSRGNEQF
TRBD2,TRBJ2-1,TRBV6-6,ASSSGTSGNEQF
.,TRBJ1-5,TRBV15,ATSGAGSNQPQH
.,TRBJ2-7,TRBV2,ASSEGLPYEQY
TRBD1,TRBJ1-4,TRBV6-5,ASRGPGQGNEKLF
TRBD1,TRBJ1-1,TRBV6-5,ASSRDRGGEAEAF
TRBD1,TRBJ1-4,TRBV4-3,ASSQEPKGTVGNEKLF
.,TRBJ2-6,TRBV5-1,ASSAGQSGANVLT
.,TRBJ1-6,TRBV7-9,ASSFEGPPLH
TRBD1,TRBJ1-6,TRBV25-1,ASRDGDRDNSPLH
.,TRBJ2-7,TRBV20-1,SARSRVEQY
TRBD2,TRBJ2-1,TRBV7-8,ASSLGLAGAYEQF
.,TRBJ2-5,TRBV28,ASSLLSGDSGETQY
TRBD1,TRBJ1-1,TRBV5-1,ASSPQGAGTEAF
TRBD2,TRBJ2-1,TRBV9,ASASGSYSYNEQF
.,TRBJ2-2,TRBV3-1/TRBV3-2,ASSPILLGANTGELF
TRBD2,TRBJ2-5,TRBV5-6,ASSGGLHSRETQY
.,TRBJ2-5,TRBV5-1,ASCRDQETQY
TRBD1,TRBJ2-7,TRBV11-3,ASSQTGQGRHEQY
TRBD1,TRBJ1-1,TRBV2,ASSEGGAQDTEAF
TRBD1,TRBJ1-2,TRBV28,ASSTQGQGNYGYT
.,TRBJ1-2,TRBV27,AIRGNYGYT
TRBD1,TRBJ2-1,TRBV11-3,ASSLGQGNSYNEQF
.,TRBJ2-7,TRBV11-3,ASSLGATYEQY
.,TRBJ2-7,TRBV2,ASSEGQLGQY
.,TRBJ1-6,TRBV4-2,ASSQNPTRTDYNSPLH
TRBD2,TRBJ2-3,TRBV10-3,AISESGTSGTIRDTQY
.,TRBJ1-6,TRBV30,AWSPPVGRNSPLH
.,TRBJ2-6,TRBV16,ASSQQAGANVLT
TRBD2,TRBJ2-3,TRBV5-1,ASSLPTGTSGSISTDTQY